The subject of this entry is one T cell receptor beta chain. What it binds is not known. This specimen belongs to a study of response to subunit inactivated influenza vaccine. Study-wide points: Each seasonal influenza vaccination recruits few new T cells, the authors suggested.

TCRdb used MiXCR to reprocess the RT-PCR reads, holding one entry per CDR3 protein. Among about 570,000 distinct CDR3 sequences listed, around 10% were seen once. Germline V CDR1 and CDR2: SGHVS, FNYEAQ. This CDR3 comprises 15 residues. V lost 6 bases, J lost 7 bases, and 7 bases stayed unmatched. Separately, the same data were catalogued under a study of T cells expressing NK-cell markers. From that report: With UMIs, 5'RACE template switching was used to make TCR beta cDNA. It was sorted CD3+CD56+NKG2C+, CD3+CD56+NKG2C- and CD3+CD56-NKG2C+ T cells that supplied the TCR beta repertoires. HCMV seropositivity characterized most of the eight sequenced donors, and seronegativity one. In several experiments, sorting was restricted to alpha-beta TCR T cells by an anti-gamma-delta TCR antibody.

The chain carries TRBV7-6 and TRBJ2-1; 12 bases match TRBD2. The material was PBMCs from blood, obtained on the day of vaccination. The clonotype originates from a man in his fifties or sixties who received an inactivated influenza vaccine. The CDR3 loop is CASSSSGRAANEQFF. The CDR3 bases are TGTGCCAGCAGTTCTAGCGGGAGGGCCGCAAATGAGCAGTTCTTC.